This TCR beta chain was documented in a study of shared clonotypes between healthy human individuals. The V end lost 5 bases, the J end lost 2 bases, and 10 bases lay between the germline ends. Germline V gives CDR1 SEHNR, CDR2 FQNEAQ (reference sequence). This CDR3 spans 14 amino acids. This clone showed up just once. Assay used: immunoSEQ multiplex PCR; TCRdb lists only in-frame clones, some missing. The sample has some 1.4 million clones, roughly 96% seen once. The specimen was naive CD4+ T cells sorted from blood. Specified subset: CD45RA+ positively selected. The sequence derives from a man aged 25 to 45 in good health. The chain is built from TRBV7-9 and TRBJ1-5, with D perhaps TRBD1 (6 bases). Here the CDR3 reads CASSTQGGNQPQHF. The CDR3 nucleotides are TGTGCCAGCAGCACACAGGGAGGCAATCAGCCCCAGCATTTT.